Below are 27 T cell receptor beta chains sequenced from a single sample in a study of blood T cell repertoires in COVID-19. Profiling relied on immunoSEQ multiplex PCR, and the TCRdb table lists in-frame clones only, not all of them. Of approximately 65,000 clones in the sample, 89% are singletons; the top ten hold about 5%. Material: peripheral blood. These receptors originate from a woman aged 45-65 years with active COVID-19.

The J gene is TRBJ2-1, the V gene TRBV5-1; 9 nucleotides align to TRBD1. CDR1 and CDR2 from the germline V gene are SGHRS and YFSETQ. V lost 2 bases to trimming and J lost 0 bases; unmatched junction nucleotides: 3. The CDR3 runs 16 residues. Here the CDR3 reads CASSLQGASSYNEQFF. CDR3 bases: TGCGCCAGCAGCTTACAGGGGGCCAGCTCCTACAATGAGCAGTTCTTC. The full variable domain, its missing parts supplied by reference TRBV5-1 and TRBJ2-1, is KAGVTQTPRYLIKTRGQQVTLSCSPISGHRSVSWYQQTPGQGLQFLFEYFSETQRNKGNFPGRFSGRQFSNSRSEMNVSTLELGDSALYLCASSLQGASSYNEQFFGPGTRLTVL.

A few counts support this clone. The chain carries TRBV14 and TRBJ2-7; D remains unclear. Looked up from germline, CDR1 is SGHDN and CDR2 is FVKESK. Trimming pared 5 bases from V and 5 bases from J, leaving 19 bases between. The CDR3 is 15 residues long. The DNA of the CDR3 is TGTGCCAGCAGCTCTACCCGTATAGCTATCCACGAGCAGTACTTC. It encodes CASSSTRIAIHEQYF. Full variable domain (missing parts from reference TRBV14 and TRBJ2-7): EAGVTQFPSHSVIEKGQTVTLRCDPISGHDNLYWYRRVMGKEIKFLLHFVKESKQDESGMPNNRFLAERTGGTYSTLKVQPAELEDSGVYFCASSSTRIAIHEQYFGPGTRLTVT.

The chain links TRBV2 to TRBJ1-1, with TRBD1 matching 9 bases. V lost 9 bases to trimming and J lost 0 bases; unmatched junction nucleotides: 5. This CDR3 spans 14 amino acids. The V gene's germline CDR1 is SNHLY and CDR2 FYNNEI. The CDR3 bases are TGTGCCAGAAGGGGACAGGGTTTGAACACTGAAGCTTTCTTT. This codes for CARRGQGLNTEAFF.

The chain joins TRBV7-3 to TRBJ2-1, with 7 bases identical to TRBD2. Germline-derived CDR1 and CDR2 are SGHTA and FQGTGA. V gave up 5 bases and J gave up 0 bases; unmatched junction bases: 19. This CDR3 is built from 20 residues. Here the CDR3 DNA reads TGTGCCAGCAGCAATAAGGGTTGGGGGAGGGGCCGAGTCTCCTACAATGAGCAGTTCTTC. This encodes CASSNKGWGRGRVSYNEQFF.

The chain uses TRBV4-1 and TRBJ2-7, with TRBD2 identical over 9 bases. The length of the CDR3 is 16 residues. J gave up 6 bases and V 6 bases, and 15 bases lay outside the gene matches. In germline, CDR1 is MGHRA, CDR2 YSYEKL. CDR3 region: CASRQTGTSLFTEQYF. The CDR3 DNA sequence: TGCGCCAGCAGACAGACCGGGACTAGCCTGTTCACCGAGCAGTACTTC.

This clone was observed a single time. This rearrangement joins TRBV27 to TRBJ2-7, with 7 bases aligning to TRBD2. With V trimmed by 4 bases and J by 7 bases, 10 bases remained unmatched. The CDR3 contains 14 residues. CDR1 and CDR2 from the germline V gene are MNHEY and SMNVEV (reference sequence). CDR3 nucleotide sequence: TGTGCCAGCAGTTGGGACTACGGGGGTCGGGAGCAGTACTTC. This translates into CASSWDYGGREQYF.

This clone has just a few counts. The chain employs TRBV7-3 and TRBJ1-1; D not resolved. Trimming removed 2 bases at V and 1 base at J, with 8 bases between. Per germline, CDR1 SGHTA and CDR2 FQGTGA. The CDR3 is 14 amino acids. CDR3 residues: CASSLFGRNTEAFF. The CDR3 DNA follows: TGTGCCAGCAGCTTATTTGGCCGGAACACTGAAGCTTTCTTT.

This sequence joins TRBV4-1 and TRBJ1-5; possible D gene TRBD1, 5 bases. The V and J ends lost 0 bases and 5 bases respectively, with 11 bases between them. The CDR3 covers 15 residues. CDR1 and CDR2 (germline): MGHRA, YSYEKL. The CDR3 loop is CASSQERTRDQPQHF. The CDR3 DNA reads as TGCGCCAGCAGCCAAGAGCGGACACGGGATCAGCCCCAGCATTTT.

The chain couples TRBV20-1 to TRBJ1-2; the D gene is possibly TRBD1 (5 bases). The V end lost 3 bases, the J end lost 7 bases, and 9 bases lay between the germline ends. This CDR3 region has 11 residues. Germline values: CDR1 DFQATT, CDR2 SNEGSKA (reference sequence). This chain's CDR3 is CSARGEGGYTF. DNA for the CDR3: TGCAGTGCTAGGGGGGAGGGTGGCTACACCTTC.

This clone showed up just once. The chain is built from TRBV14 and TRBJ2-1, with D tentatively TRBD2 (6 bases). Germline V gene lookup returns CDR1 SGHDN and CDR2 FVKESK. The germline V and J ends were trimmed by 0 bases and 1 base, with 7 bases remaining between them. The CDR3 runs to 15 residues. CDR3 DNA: TGTGCCAGCAGCCAAGAGGAGGGGTCCTACAATGAGCAGTTCTTC. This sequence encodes CASSQEEGSYNEQFF. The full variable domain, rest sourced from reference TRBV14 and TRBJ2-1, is EAGVTQFPSHSVIEKGQTVTLRCDPISGHDNLYWYRRVMGKEIKFLLHFVKESKQDESGMPNNRFLAERTGGTYSTLKVQPAELEDSGVYFCASSQEEGSYNEQFFGPGTRLTVL.

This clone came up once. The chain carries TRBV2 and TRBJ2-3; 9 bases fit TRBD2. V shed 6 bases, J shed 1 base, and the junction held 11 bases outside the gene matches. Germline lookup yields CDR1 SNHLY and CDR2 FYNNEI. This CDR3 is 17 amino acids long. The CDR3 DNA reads TGTGCCAGCAGAGAGACCCGACTAGCGGAGCGCACAGATACGCAGTATTTT. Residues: CASRETRLAERTDTQYF.

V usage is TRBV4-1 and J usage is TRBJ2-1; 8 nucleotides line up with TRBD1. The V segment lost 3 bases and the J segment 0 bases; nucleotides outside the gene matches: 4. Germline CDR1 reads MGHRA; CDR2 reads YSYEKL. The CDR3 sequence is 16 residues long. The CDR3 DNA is TGCGCCAGCAGCCAGTACAGGGGGTACTCCTACAATGAGCAGTTCTTC. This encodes CASSQYRGYSYNEQFF.

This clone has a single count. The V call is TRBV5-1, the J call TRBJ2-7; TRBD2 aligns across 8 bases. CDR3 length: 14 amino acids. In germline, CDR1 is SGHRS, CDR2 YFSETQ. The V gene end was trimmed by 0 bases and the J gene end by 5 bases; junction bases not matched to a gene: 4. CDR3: CASSLVAGHHEQYF. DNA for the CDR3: TGCGCCAGCAGCTTGGTAGCGGGGCACCACGAGCAGTACTTC.

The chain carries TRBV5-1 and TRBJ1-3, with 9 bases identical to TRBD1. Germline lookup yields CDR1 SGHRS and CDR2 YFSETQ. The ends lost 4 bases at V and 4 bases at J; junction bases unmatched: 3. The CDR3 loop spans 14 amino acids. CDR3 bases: TGCGCCAGCAGCATCGGGACAGGGGGAAACACCATATATTTT. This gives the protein CASSIGTGGNTIYF.

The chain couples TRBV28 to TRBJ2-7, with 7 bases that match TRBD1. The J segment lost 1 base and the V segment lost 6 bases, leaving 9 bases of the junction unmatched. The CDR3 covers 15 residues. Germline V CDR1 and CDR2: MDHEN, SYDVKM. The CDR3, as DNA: TGTGCCAGCAGCGAGGAGAGGGGGCATTCCTACGAGCAGTACTTC. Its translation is CASSEERGHSYEQYF.

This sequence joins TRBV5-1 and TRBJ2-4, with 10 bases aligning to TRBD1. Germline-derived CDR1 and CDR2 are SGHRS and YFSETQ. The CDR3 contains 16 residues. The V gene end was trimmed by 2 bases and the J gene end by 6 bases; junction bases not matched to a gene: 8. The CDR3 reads CASSLEPGQGTNIQYF. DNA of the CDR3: TGCGCCAGCAGCTTAGAACCGGGACAGGGGACAAACATTCAGTACTTC.

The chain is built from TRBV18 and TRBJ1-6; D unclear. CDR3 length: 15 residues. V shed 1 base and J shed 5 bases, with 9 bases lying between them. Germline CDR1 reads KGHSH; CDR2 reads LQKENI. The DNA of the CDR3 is TGTGCCAGCTCACCACGAATGGCAGATAATTCACCCCTCCACTTT. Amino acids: CASSPRMADNSPLHF.

The CDR3 coding sequence is TGTGCCATCAGTGCCACTCAACCTGAAAAACTGTTTTTT. Protein product: CAISATQPEKLFF. The rearrangement joins TRBV10-3 to TRBJ1-4; D remains ambiguous. Germline CDR1 reads ENHRY; CDR2 reads SYGVKD. The CDR3 consists of 13 residues. Between the trimmed V and J ends, which lost 4 bases and 7 bases, there was a span of 10 bases.

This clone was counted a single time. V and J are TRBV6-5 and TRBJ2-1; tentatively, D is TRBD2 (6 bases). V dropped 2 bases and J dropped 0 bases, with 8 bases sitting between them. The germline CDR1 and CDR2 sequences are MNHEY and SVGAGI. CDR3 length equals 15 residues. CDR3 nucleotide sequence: TGTGCCAGCAGTTACGCGGGGATCTCCTACAATGAGCAGTTCTTC. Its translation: CASSYAGISYNEQFF.

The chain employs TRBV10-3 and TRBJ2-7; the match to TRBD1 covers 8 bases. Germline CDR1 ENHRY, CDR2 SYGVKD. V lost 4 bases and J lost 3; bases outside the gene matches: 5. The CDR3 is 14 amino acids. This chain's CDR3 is CAISVTGEDYEQYF. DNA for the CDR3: TGTGCCATCAGTGTGACAGGGGAGGACTACGAGCAGTACTTC.

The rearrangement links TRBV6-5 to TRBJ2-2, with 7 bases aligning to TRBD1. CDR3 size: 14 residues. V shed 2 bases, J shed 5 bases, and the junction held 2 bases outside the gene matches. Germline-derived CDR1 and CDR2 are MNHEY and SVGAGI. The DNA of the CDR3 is TGTGCCAGCAGTTACAAGACAGGGACCGGGGAGCTGTTTTTT. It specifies CASSYKTGTGELFF.

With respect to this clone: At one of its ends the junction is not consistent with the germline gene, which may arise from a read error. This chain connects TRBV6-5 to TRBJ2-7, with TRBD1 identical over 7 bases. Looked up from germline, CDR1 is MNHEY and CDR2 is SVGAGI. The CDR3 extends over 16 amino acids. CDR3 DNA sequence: TGTGCCAGCAGTCACTCGGTCCGGGACAGCTCCTACGAGCAGTACTTC. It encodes CASSHSVRDSSYEQYF.

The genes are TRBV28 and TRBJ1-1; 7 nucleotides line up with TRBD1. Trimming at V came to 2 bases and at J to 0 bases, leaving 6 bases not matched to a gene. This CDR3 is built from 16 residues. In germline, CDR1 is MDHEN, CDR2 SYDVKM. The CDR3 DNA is TGTGCCAGCAGTTTACTGGGACAGTTCATGAACACTGAAGCTTTCTTT. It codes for CASSLLGQFMNTEAFF.

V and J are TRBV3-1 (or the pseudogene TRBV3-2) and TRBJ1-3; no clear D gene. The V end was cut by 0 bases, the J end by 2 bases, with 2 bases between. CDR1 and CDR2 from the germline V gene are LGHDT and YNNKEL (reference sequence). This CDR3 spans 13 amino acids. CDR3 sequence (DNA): TGTGCCAGCAGCCAAGATACTGGAAACACCATATATTTT. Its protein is CASSQDTGNTIYF.

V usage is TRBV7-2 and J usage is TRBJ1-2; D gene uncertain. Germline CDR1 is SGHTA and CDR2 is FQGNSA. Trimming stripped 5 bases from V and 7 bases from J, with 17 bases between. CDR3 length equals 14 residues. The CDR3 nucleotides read TGTGCCAGCAGCCCAAGTCGCAGCCCAGGTGGCTACACCTTC. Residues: CASSPSRSPGGYTF.

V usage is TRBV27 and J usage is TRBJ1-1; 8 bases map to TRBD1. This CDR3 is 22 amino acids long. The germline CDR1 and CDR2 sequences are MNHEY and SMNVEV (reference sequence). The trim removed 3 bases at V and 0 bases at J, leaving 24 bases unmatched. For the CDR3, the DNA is TGTGCCAGCAGTTTTCGTGGCAGGGTGGGGAAGGGGACAGGCCACATGAACACTGAAGCTTTCTTT. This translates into CASSFRGRVGKGTGHMNTEAFF.

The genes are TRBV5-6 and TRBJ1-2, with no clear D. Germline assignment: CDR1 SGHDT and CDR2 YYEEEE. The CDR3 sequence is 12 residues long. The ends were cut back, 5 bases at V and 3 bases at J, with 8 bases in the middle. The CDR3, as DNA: TGTGCCAGCAGGCGGGTGGACTATGGCTACACCTTC. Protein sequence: CASRRVDYGYTF. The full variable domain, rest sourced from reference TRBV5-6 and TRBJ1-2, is DAGVTQSPTHLIKTRGQQVTLRCSPKSGHDTVSWYQQALGQGPQFIFQYYEEEERQRGNFPDRFSGHQFPNYSSELNVNALLLGDSALYLCASRRVDYGYTFGSGTRLTVV.